The rows below give T cell receptor beta chains drawn from one sample of a study of radiation and T cells in renal cell carcinoma. Clones were read by immunoSEQ multiplex PCR, and TCRdb kept only the in-frame ones, dropping some. The top ten hold under 15% of the sample, which has 150,000 to 180,000 clones, roughly 86% seen once. Specimen: blood, collected from a patient whose treatment included radiotherapy and nephrectomy. Receptors were obtained from a woman aged 45-60 years with renal cell carcinoma. CDR3s include the opening cysteine and the closing phenylalanine or tryptophan. The D gene is left open where the match is weak. The size of a clone is reported for some rows only, either as once, few or many, or as a class for expanded clones.

clone size	V gene	J gene	D gene	CDR3 protein	CDR3 DNA
NA	TRBV29-1	TRBJ2-5	TRBD1	CSVEEAGGFQETQYF	TGCAGCGTTGAAGAGGCAGGGGGATTCCAAGAGACCCAGTACTTC
NA	TRBV7-9	TRBJ2-6	TRBD2	CASSSVLRVAGAGANVLTF	TGTGCCAGCAGCTCTGTGCTGAGGGTGGCGGGGGCTGGGGCCAACGTCCTGACTTTC
once	TRBV7-8	TRBJ1-5	TRBD1	CASSLQGDQPQHF	TGTGCCAGCAGCTTACAGGGGGATCAGCCCCAGCATTTT
NA	TRBV6-1	TRBJ1-1	TRBD1	CASTLGQGNTEAFF	TGTGCCAGTACCCTCGGACAGGGGAACACTGAAGCTTTCTTT
NA	TRBV5-6	TRBJ2-4	NA	CASSLEGLAKNIQYF	TGTGCCAGCAGCTTGGAGGGGCTAGCCAAAAACATTCAGTACTTC
NA	TRBV9	TRBJ1-6	NA	CASSGRGDVPLHF	TGTGCCAGCAGCGGGAGGGGGGACGTTCCCCTCCACTTT
NA	TRBV19	TRBJ1-5	NA	CASIPTSGRGVEPQHF	TGTGCCAGTATCCCCACCTCGGGACGGGGAGTTGAACCCCAGCATTTT
NA	TRBV19	TRBJ2-3	NA	CASTGVTTDTQYF	TGTGCCAGTACTGGTGTTACCACAGATACGCAGTATTTT
NA	TRBV7-9	TRBJ2-7	NA	CASSLAGFSEQYF	TGTGCCAGCAGCTTAGCGGGATTCTCCGAGCAGTACTTC
NA	TRBV15	TRBJ2-7	NA	CATSYRAYSQEQYF	TGTGCCACCAGCTACCGTGCGTACAGTCAGGAGCAGTACTTC
NA	TRBV19	TRBJ1-1	TRBD1	CASSMTGIAEAFF	TGTGCCAGTAGTATGACAGGGATCGCTGAAGCTTTCTTT